The present TCR beta chain was sequenced within a study of a mutant IDH1 vaccine in newly diagnosed glioma. Findings of the study overall: With respect to changes in top peripheral T cell clonotypes, pseudoprogression seemed unrelated.

The CDR3 has 13 residues. J lost 1 base, V lost 5 bases, and 3 bases had no gene match. The germline V gene has CDR1 GTSNPN and CDR2 SVGIG (reference sequence). TCRdb's copy holds only in-frame clones and misses some; the assay was immunoSEQ multiplex PCR. The sample records about 53,000 clones, less than 85% being singletons. Time point in this sample: week 5, during vaccination. Doses comprised 300 ug of mutant IDH1 20-mer peptide each, plus topical imiquimod. Of note for this clone: Its antigen remains unknown.

The chain uses TRBV30 and TRBJ2-5; the match to TRBD1 covers 8 bases. Sequences were derived from PBMCs, sampled from a glioma patient whose treatment included an IDH1 peptide vaccine. This clonotype was sampled from a woman younger than 30 with glioma. Some clones in this sample may be carry-over from other donors' samples. The CDR3 protein is CAWQGASQETQYF. In DNA, the CDR3 is TGTGCCTGGCAGGGGGCATCCCAAGAGACCCAGTACTTC.